The rows below give T cell receptor beta chains drawn from one sample of a study of cytomegalovirus exposure and HLA in healthy donors. The assay was immunoSEQ multiplex PCR, and TCRdb's table has in-frame clones only and misses some. The table shows some 82,000 clones, with 70% to 85% occurring only once. Sequencing used PBMCs. The origin of the receptors is a woman in her 50s in good health and CMV-seronegative. Each CDR3 is given with its conserved first and last residue. The order of the fields is D gene, V gene, clone size, J gene, CDR3 protein, CDR3 DNA. D genes are given only for firm matches. Some rows mark clone size as missing; the rest say once, few, many or name a class of expanded clone.

D: TRBD2; V: TRBV19; size: few; J: TRBJ2-7; CDR3: CASSISSGGRYEQYF; DNA: TGTGCCAGTAGTATATCGTCGGGAGGGCGGTACGAGCAGTACTTC
D: NA; V: TRBV5-4; size: NA; J: TRBJ2-7; CDR3: CASSLDQETYEQYF; DNA: TGTGCCAGCAGCTTGGATCAGGAAACCTACGAGCAGTACTTC
D: NA; V: TRBV4-3; size: once; J: TRBJ2-2; CDR3: CASGTGNRAGELFF; DNA: TGCGCCAGCGGAACAGGGAATCGCGCCGGGGAGCTGTTTTTT
D: NA; V: TRBV27; size: NA; J: TRBJ1-6; CDR3: CASSLGQTNSPLHF; DNA: TGTGCCAGCAGTTTAGGACAGACGAATTCACCCCTCCACTTT
D: TRBD1; V: TRBV2; size: NA; J: TRBJ2-2; CDR3: CASSEMDRAITGELFF; DNA: TGTGCCAGCAGTGAAATGGACAGGGCAATTACCGGGGAGCTGTTTTTT
D: NA; V: TRBV2; size: once; J: TRBJ1-2; CDR3: CATTANYGYTF; DNA: TGTGCCACCACAGCTAACTATGGCTACACCTTC
D: NA; V: TRBV27; size: once; J: TRBJ1-5; CDR3: CASRTAPYQPQHF; DNA: TGTGCCAGCAGGACAGCTCCTTATCAGCCCCAGCATTTT
D: NA; V: TRBV6-6; size: NA; J: TRBJ1-1; CDR3: CASSYRQTMNTEAFF; DNA: TGTGCCAGCAGTTATCGACAGACCATGAACACTGAAGCTTTCTTT
D: NA; V: TRBV7-9; size: NA; J: TRBJ1-3; CDR3: CASSLSSLGHAIYF; DNA: TGTGCCAGCAGCTTATCTTCCCTTGGCCATGCCATATATTTT
D: TRBD1; V: TRBV19; size: NA; J: TRBJ1-1; CDR3: CASSIQTGETEAFF; DNA: TGTGCCAGTAGTATTCAAACAGGGGAGACTGAAGCTTTCTTT
D: NA; V: TRBV4-1; size: NA; J: TRBJ1-2; CDR3: CASSRPGQTNGYTF; DNA: TGCGCCAGCAGCCGCCCGGGACAAACGAACGGCTACACCTTC
D: NA; V: TRBV25-1; size: NA; J: TRBJ2-3; CDR3: CASSGERTDTQYF; DNA: TGTGCCAGCAGTGGGGAGCGCACAGATACGCAGTATTTT
D: TRBD1; V: TRBV19; size: NA; J: TRBJ1-1; CDR3: CASFRTQGDTEAFF; DNA: TGTGCCAGTTTCCGAACACAGGGGGATACTGAAGCTTTCTTT
D: TRBD1; V: TRBV9; size: NA; J: TRBJ2-3; CDR3: CASSSPGQGSDTQYF; DNA: TGTGCCAGCAGCTCGCCGGGACAGGGATCAGATACGCAGTATTTT
D: NA; V: TRBV19; size: NA; J: TRBJ2-5; CDR3: CASSLSRAPQAETQYF; DNA: TGTGCCAGTAGTCTCAGCCGTGCTCCTCAGGCGGAGACCCAGTACTTC